This is a list of T cell receptor beta chains from one sample in a study of blood T cells in healthy people across ages. TCRdb independently ran MiXCR on the 5' RACE reads; one entry per CDR3 protein. In the table there are more than 1,400,000 distinct CDR3 sequences, 35% to 45% of which are singletons. The material sequenced was blood. The receptors were sampled from a woman aged 18-29 years in good health. Each CDR3 is given with its conserved first and last residue. D genes are given only for firm matches. Only some rows state a clone size, as once, few, many or a class for expanded clones.

TGTGCCAGCACTGCCTGGGGGCACGAGACCCAGTACTTC	CASTAWGHETQYF	NA	few	TRBV12-3/TRBV12-4	TRBJ2-5
TGTGCCAGCAGCCCTCAGGGGGCGGTTGGGGCCAACGTCCTGACTTTC	CASSPQGAVGANVLTF	TRBD1	once	TRBV11-3	TRBJ2-6
TGTGCCAGCAGCGAGGGACTAGAAAAAAACATTCAGTACTTC	CASSEGLEKNIQYF	TRBD2	few	TRBV6-5	TRBJ2-4
TGCAGCGTTGAACCAAGGACAGGGGACCTGTTGGGCTACACCTTC	CSVEPRTGDLLGYTF	TRBD1	few	TRBV29-1	TRBJ1-2
TGTGCCAGCAGTTTAGAGGGACTAGCGGGAGTGGGTGAGCAGTTCTTC	CASSLEGLAGVGEQFF	TRBD2	NA	TRBV12-3/TRBV12-4	TRBJ2-1
TGTGCCAGCAGCTCCGGGACAGGGGGCTATAATGAAAAACTGTTTTTT	CASSSGTGGYNEKLFF	TRBD1	NA	TRBV2	TRBJ1-4
TGTGCCAGCAGCCAAGATCGGACTAGCGGGAGGACGAACACAGATACGCAGTATTTT	CASSQDRTSGRTNTDTQYF	TRBD2	few	TRBV3-1	TRBJ2-3
TGTGCCAGCAGCCAAGATCGAGGTCTAAGCTCTGGGGCCAACGTCCTGACTTTC	CASSQDRGLSSGANVLTF	NA	NA	TRBV3-1	TRBJ2-6
TGTGCCAGCAGCCTGGATCGGACAGGGAGCTCCTATAATTCACCCCTCCACTTT	CASSLDRTGSSYNSPLHF	TRBD1	few	TRBV7-9	TRBJ1-6
TGTGCCAGCAGCCATGTCGCGGGGGCCCCCGGGGAGCTGTTTTTT	CASSHVAGAPGELFF	NA	NA	TRBV3-1	TRBJ2-2
TGTGCCAGCAGCCAACAGGGGGCCCGTGGTGGTGCTTTCTTT	CASSQQGARGGAFF	TRBD1	NA	TRBV3-1	TRBJ1-1
TGCAGCGTTGAAGATGAGCACAGGGGAGAAACAGATACGCAGTATTTT	CSVEDEHRGETDTQYF	TRBD1	NA	TRBV29-1	TRBJ2-3
TGCAGCGTTGAAGAGATCTCTGGGGCCAACGTCCTGACTTTC	CSVEEISGANVLTF	NA	NA	TRBV29-1	TRBJ2-6
TGTGCCAGCTCACGCCCCAAGTACAATGAGCAGTTCTTC	CASSRPKYNEQFF	NA	NA	TRBV18	TRBJ2-1
TGTGCCAGCAGCCTGGCCCCTTTGACTAGCGGGCCAAGGACCGGGGAGCTGTTTTTT	CASSLAPLTSGPRTGELFF	TRBD2	few	TRBV7-2	TRBJ2-2
TGTACCAGCAGTGACGGCGGCATGACTAACTATGGCTACACCTTC	CTSSDGGMTNYGYTF	NA	NA	TRBV2	TRBJ1-2
TGTGCCAGCAGCCCAGGATGGACAGCCACGGAGACCCAGTACTTC	CASSPGWTATETQYF	NA	NA	TRBV13	TRBJ2-5
TGTGCCAGCAGCCCGACAGGCCGCTATACGCAGTATTTT	CASSPTGRYTQYF	NA	once	TRBV7-8	TRBJ2-3
TGTGCCACCAGCAGAGATTCCTGGGGTGAAGGAGATACGCAGTATTTT	CATSRDSWGEGDTQYF	NA	NA	TRBV15	TRBJ2-3
TGCAGTGCTAGAGATGGTCTAGCGGGGTCCTACGAGCAGTACTTC	CSARDGLAGSYEQYF	TRBD2	NA	TRBV20-1	TRBJ2-7
TGCGCCAGCAGCTTGTTCGGGGCATACCAAGAGACCCAGTACTTC	CASSLFGAYQETQYF	NA	few	TRBV5-1	TRBJ2-5
TGTGCCAGCAGTTTATCTCTAGCGGGATTGCCCTACGAGCAGTACTTC	CASSLSLAGLPYEQYF	TRBD2	few	TRBV27	TRBJ2-7
TGTGCCAGCAGCCAAGATGGCCGGGAGCCTTTCTATGGCTACACCTTC	CASSQDGREPFYGYTF	NA	few	TRBV4-2	TRBJ1-2
TGTGCCAGCAGTGAGGAGGGGAGCGGGACCCTTTACAATGAGCAGTTCTTC	CASSEEGSGTLYNEQFF	TRBD2	once	TRBV25-1	TRBJ2-1
TGTGCCACCAGTGATATCACAGATACGCAGTATTTT	CATSDITDTQYF	NA	few	TRBV24-1	TRBJ2-3
TGTGCCAGCAGTTTCCCCCCGGGGTATTATTCACCCCTCCACTTT	CASSFPPGYYSPLHF	NA	few	TRBV28	TRBJ1-6
TGTGCCAGCGCGAAGGGGACCTACGAGCAGTACTTC	CASAKGTYEQYF	NA	NA	TRBV6-5	TRBJ2-7
TGTGCCAGCAAGGCTCCCGGGTCATATGGCTACACCTTC	CASKAPGSYGYTF	NA	few	TRBV6-5	TRBJ1-2
TGTGCCAGCAAGGATTACGCCCACACTGAAGCTTTCTTT	CASKDYAHTEAFF	NA	NA	TRBV13	TRBJ1-1
TGTGCCAGCAGCTTGAAGACAGGGGGCGACTATGGCTACACCTTC	CASSLKTGGDYGYTF	TRBD1	few	TRBV5-5	TRBJ1-2
TGTGCCAGCAGCCAAGAGGCCAGCGCCAACTATGGCTACACCTTC	CASSQEASANYGYTF	NA	NA	TRBV3-1	TRBJ1-2
TGTGCCAGCAGCTTAGAGGGTGTGCGGGGGAACGTCGACGATGGCTACACCTTC	CASSLEGVRGNVDDGYTF	NA	NA	TRBV7-2	TRBJ1-2
TGTGTCGTCCGACAGGGAACGGGCACTGAAGCTTTCTTT	CVVRQGTGTEAFF	TRBD1	once	TRBV10-3	TRBJ1-1
TGTGCCATCAGTGAGTCCCGGGGCGGGTACCAAGAGACCCAGTACTTC	CAISESRGGYQETQYF	NA	NA	TRBV10-3	TRBJ2-5
TGTGCCAGCAGCTCCCCTAACAATGAGCAGTTCTTC	CASSSPNNEQFF	NA	many	TRBV3-1	TRBJ2-1
TGTGCTAGTGGCCGGGGGGGCACAGATACGCAGTATTTT	CASGRGGTDTQYF	TRBD2	NA	TRBV12-5	TRBJ2-3
TGCAGTGTTGTTTCCACTGGGGGTGATGGCTACACCTTC	CSVVSTGGDGYTF	NA	NA	TRBV20-1	TRBJ1-2
TGCGCCAGCAGCCAACTTTCCGGGAGGGCCCGGGGCACAGATACGCAGTATTTT	CASSQLSGRARGTDTQYF	TRBD2	NA	TRBV4-1	TRBJ2-3
TGTGCCAGCAGTGAAGCGGAGACAGAGAATGAGCAGTTCTTC	CASSEAETENEQFF	NA	NA	TRBV2	TRBJ2-1
TGTGCCAGCAGCGCCCACGGGGCCGCGAATTCACCCCTCCACTTT	CASSAHGAANSPLHF	NA	once	TRBV9	TRBJ1-6
TGTGCCAGTAGTATGGACAGGGGACCCTACGAGCAGTACTTC	CASSMDRGPYEQYF	TRBD1	NA	TRBV19	TRBJ2-7
TGTGCCAGCAGCAAAGCGGGGGCGAGCTCCAACAATGAGCAGTTCTTC	CASSKAGASSNNEQFF	TRBD2	NA	TRBV7-9	TRBJ2-1
TGTGCCAGCAGCTTAAGGTGGGGGGCCGGCTACACCTTC	CASSLRWGAGYTF	NA	NA	TRBV7-9	TRBJ1-2